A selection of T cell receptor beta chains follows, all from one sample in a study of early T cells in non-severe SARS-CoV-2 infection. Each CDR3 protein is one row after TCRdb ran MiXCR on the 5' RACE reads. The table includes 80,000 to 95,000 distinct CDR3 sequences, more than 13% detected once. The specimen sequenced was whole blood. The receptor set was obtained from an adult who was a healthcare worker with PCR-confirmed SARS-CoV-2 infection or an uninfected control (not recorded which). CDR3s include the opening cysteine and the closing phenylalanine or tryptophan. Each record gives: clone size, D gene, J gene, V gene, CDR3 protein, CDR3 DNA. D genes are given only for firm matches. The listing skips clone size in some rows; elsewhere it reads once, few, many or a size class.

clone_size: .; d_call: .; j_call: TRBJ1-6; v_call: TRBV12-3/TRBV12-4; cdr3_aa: CASSLVAADSPLHF; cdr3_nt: TGTGCCAGCAGTTTAGTGGCAGCGGATTCACCCCTCCACTTT
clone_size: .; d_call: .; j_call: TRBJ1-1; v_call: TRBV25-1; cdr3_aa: CASSDYGGYTEAFF; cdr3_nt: TGTGCCAGCAGTGACTACGGGGGTTACACTGAAGCTTTCTTT
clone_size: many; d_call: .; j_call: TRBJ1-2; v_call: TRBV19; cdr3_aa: CASRTELGGYTF; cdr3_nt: TGTGCCAGCCGGACGGAACTAGGGGGCTACACCTTC
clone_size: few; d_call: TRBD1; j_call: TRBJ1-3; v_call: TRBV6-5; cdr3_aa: CASRDRSQSSENTIYF; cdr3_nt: TGTGCCAGCCGGGACAGGAGCCAAAGCTCTGAAAACACCATATATTTT
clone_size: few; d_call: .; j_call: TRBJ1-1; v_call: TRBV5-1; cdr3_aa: CASSWRGRDGNTEAFF; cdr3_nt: TGCGCCAGCAGCTGGAGGGGCCGGGATGGGAACACTGAAGCTTTCTTT
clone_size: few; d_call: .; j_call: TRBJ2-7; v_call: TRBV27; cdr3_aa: CASSLGDGYEQYF; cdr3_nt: TGTGCCAGCAGTTTAGGGGATGGTTACGAGCAGTACTTC
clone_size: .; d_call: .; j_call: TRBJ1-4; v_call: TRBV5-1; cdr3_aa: CASSLGVAEKLFF; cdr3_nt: TGCGCCAGCAGCTTGGGAGTGGCAGAAAAACTGTTTTTT
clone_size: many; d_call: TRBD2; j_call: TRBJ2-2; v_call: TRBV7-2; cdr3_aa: CASSPPTSGGAGELFF; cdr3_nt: TGTGCCAGCAGTCCTCCGACTAGCGGGGGGGCCGGGGAGCTGTTTTTT
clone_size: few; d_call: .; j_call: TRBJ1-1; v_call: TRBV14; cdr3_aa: CASSLRDLPNTEAFF; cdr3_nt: TGTGCCAGCAGCCTACGGGACCTACCGAACACTGAAGCTTTCTTT
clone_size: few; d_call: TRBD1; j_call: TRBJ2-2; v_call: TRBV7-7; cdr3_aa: CASRDTGTGAGELFF; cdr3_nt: TGTGCCAGCAGGGACACCGGGACAGGAGCCGGGGAGCTGTTTTTT
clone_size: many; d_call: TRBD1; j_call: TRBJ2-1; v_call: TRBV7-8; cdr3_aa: CASSLRTGTYNEQFF; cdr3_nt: TGTGCCAGCAGCCTTCGGACAGGGACCTACAATGAGCAGTTCTTC
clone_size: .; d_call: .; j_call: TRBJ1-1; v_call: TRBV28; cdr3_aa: CASSLGAFETFF; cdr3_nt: TGTGCCAGCAGTTTGGGTGCTTTTGAGACTTTCTTT
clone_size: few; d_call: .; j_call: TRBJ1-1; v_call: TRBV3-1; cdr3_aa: CASSQGAADNTEAFF; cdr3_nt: TGTGCCAGCAGCCAAGGGGCGGCGGATAACACTGAAGCTTTCTTT
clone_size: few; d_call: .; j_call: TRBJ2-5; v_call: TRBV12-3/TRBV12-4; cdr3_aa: CASTRDEETQYF; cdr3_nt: TGTGCCAGCACCCGGGACGAAGAGACCCAGTACTTC
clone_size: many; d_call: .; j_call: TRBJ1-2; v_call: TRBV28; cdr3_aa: CASSLLSPRGFGYTF; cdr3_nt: TGTGCCAGCAGTTTATTAAGTCCGAGGGGATTTGGCTACACCTTC
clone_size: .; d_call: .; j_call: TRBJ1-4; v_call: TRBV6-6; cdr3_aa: CASSYVGPRYVKLFF; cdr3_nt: TGTGCCAGCAGTTACGTCGGGCCACGCTACGTAAAACTGTTTTTT
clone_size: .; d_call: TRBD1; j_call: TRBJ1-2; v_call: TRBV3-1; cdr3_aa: CASSHRGPGQGNYGYTF; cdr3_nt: TGTGCCAGCAGCCATAGGGGACCTGGACAGGGGAACTATGGCTACACCTTC
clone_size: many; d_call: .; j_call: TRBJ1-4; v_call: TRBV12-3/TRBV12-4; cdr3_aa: CASSSRDGGDEKLFF; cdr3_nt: TGTGCCAGCAGTTCCCGGGACGGGGGGGATGAAAAACTGTTTTTT
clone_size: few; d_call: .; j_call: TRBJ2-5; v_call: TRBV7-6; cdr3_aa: CASSSGGFETQYF; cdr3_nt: TGTGCCAGCAGCTCCGGGGGATTTGAGACCCAGTACTTC
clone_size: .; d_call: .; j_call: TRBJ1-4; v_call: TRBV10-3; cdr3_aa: CAIRKDSNEKLFF; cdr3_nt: TGTGCCATCAGGAAGGACAGTAATGAAAAACTGTTTTTT
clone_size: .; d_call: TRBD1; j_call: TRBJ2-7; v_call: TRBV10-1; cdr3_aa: CASPRQGAYEQYF; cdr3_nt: TGCGCCAGTCCTCGACAGGGGGCCTACGAGCAGTACTTC
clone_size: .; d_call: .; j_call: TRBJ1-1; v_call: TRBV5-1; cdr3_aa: CASSLVQGAATEAFF; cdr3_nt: TGCGCCAGCAGCTTGGTCCAGGGCGCTGCCACTGAAGCTTTCTTT
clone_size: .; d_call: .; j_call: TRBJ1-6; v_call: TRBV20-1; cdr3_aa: CSARAGLDSPLHF; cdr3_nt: TGCAGTGCTAGAGCAGGGCTAGATTCACCCCTCCACTTT
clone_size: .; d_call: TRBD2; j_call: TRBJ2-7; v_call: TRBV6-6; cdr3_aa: CASSYNRPVGTTEEQYF; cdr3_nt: TGTGCCAGCAGTTACAACAGGCCAGTGGGGACTACGGAGGAGCAGTACTTC
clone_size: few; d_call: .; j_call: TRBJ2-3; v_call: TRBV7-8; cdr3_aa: CASSLRGAVTDTQYF; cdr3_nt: TGTGCCAGCAGCCTCCGGGGGGCTGTCACAGATACGCAGTATTTT
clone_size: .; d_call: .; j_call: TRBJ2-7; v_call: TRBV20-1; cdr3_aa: CSARDPEGDTYEQYF; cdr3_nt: TGCAGTGCTAGAGATCCAGAGGGGGACACCTACGAGCAGTACTTC
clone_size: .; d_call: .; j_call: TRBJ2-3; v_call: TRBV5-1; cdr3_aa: CASSPRLGSTDTQYF; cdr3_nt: TGCGCCAGCAGCCCCCGACTAGGAAGCACAGATACGCAGTATTTT
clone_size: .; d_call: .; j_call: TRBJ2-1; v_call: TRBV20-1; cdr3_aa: CSARPLGEQGGITYNEQFF; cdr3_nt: TGCAGTGCTAGACCCTTAGGGGAGCAGGGGGGAATCACCTACAATGAGCAGTTCTTC
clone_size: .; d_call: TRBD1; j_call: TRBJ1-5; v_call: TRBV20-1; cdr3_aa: CSADSTGGNQPQHF; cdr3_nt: TGCAGTGCGGACTCGACAGGGGGCAATCAGCCCCAGCATTTT
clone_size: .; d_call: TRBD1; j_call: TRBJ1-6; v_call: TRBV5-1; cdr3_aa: CASSREPGQDNSPLHF; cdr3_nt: TGCGCCAGCAGCCGAGAACCGGGACAGGATAATTCACCCCTCCACTTT
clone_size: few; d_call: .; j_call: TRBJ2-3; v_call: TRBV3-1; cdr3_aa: CASSQVQGSTDTQYF; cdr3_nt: TGTGCCAGCAGCCAAGTACAGGGTAGCACAGATACGCAGTATTTT
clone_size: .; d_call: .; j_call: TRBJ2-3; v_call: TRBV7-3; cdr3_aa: CASSLTAGAVFTDTQYF; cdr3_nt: TGTGCCAGCAGCCTGACGGCGGGGGCCGTATTCACAGATACGCAGTATTTT
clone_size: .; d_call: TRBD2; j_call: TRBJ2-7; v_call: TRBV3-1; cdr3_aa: CASSQDSSGGTSSYEQYF; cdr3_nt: TGTGCCAGCAGCCAAGATTCTAGCGGGGGGACCAGCTCCTACGAGCAGTACTTC
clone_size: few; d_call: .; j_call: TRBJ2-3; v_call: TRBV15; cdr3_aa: CATSRGDTDTQYF; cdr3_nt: TGTGCCACCAGCAGAGGGGATACAGATACGCAGTATTTT
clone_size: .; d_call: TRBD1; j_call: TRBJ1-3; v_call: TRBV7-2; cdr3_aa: CASSLGQANSGNTIYF; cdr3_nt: TGTGCCAGCAGCCTGGGACAGGCTAACTCTGGAAACACCATATATTTT
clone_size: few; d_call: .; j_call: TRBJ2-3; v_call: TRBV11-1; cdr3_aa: CASSASRLSLTQYF; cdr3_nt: TGTGCCAGCAGCGCCTCCAGATTGAGCCTCACGCAGTATTTT
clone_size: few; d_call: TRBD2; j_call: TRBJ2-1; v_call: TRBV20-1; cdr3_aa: CSAAILTVLAGARNEQFF; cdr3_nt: TGCAGTGCTGCAATTCTTACAGTACTAGCGGGGGCCCGCAATGAGCAGTTCTTC
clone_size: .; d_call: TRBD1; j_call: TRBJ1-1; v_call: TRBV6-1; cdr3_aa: CASRKSGGPPEAFF; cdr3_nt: TGTGCCAGCAGGAAATCAGGGGGCCCCCCTGAAGCTTTCTTT
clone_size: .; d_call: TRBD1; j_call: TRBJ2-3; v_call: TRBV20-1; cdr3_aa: CSANNRGPTDTQYF; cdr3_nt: TGCAGTGCTAACAACAGGGGGCCCACAGATACGCAGTATTTT
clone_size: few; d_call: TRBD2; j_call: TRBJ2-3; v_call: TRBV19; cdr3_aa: CASSSPTSGVDTQYF; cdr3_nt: TGTGCCAGTAGTTCCCCGACTAGCGGGGTGGATACGCAGTATTTT
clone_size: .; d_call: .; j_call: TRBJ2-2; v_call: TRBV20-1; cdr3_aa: CSAKTANTGELFF; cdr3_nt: TGCAGTGCTAAGACCGCGAACACCGGGGAGCTGTTTTTT
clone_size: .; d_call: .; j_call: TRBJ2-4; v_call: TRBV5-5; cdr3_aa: CASSLRQDIQYF; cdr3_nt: TGTGCCAGCAGCCTGCGACAGGACATTCAGTACTTC
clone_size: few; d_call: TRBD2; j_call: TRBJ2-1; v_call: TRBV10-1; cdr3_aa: CASSELPASGGANEQFF; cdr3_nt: TGCGCCAGCAGTGAGCTTCCCGCTAGCGGGGGGGCCAATGAGCAGTTCTTC
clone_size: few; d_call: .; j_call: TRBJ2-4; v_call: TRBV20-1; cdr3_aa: CSARVNLAIQYF; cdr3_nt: TGCAGTGCTAGAGTGAACCTAGCCATTCAGTACTTC
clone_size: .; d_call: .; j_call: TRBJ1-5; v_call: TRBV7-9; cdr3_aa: CASSLEGSGQPQHF; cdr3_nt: TGTGCCAGCAGCTTGGAGGGGTCAGGGCAGCCCCAGCATTTT
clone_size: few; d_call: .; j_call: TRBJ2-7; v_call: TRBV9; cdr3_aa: CASSVGPNSYEQYF; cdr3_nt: TGTGCCAGCAGCGTAGGACCTAACTCCTACGAGCAGTACTTC
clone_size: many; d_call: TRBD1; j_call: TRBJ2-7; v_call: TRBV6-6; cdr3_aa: CASSYSTGQGYEQYF; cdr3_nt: TGTGCCAGCAGTTACTCAACGGGACAGGGTTACGAGCAGTACTTC
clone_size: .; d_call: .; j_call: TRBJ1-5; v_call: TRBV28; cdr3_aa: CASSLGGFNSNQPQHF; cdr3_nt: TGTGCCAGCAGTCTAGGGGGGTTCAATAGCAATCAGCCCCAGCATTTT
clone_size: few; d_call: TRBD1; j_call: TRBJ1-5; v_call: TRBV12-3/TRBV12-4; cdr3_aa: CASSFRGASNQPQHF; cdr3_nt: TGTGCCAGCAGTTTCAGGGGGGCTAGCAATCAGCCCCAGCATTTT
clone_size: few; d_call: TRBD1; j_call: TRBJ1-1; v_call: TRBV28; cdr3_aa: CASSSTGGRTEAFF; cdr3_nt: TGTGCCAGCAGTTCGACAGGGGGCAGAACTGAAGCTTTCTTT
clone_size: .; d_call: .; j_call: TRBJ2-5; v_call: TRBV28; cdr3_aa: CASTDTQETQYF; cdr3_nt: TGTGCCAGCACGGACACCCAAGAGACCCAGTACTTC
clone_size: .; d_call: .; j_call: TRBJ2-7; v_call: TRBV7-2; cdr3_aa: CASSLGRQDYEQYF; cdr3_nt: TGTGCCAGCAGCTTAGGGCGGCAGGACTACGAGCAGTACTTC
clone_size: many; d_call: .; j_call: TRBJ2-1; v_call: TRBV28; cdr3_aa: CASSLRDYNEQFF; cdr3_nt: TGTGCCAGCAGTTTGAGGGATTACAATGAGCAGTTCTTC
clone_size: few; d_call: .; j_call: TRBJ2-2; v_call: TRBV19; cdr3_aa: CASSPGEPGELFF; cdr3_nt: TGTGCCAGTAGCCCAGGGGAGCCCGGGGAGCTGTTTTTT
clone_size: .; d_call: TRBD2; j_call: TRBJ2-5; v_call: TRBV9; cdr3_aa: CASSIGTSFQETQYF; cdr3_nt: TGTGCCAGCAGCATAGGGACTAGCTTTCAAGAGACCCAGTACTTC
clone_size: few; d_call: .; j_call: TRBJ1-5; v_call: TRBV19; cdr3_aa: CASSMAGTQPQHF; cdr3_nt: TGTGCCAGTAGTATGGCAGGGACGCAGCCCCAGCATTTT
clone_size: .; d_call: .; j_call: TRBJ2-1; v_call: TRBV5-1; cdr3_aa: CASSLGVGNEQFF; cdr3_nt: TGCGCCAGCAGCTTAGGGGTTGGGAATGAGCAGTTCTTC